Sequencing of this T cell receptor beta chain was carried out in a study of blood T cell repertoires in COVID-19. Everyone who took part was about 18 to 89 years old, and they came from 20 to 25 US areas. Assay: immunoSEQ multiplex PCR; the TCRdb copy retains only in-frame clones and omits some. The table records around 340,000 clones, roughly 90% of them present only once. This CDR3 is 13 amino acids long. The V gene end was trimmed by 4 bases and the J gene end by 5 bases; junction bases not matched to a gene: 2. CDR1 is KGHDR and CDR2 is SFDVKD in the germline V gene. Source material: PBMCs or T cells enriched from blood (not recorded which). This chain connects TRBV24-1 to TRBJ2-5; 8 nucleotides match TRBD2. The clonotype comes from a woman aged 25 to 45 who had been exposed to COVID-19. The CDR3 DNA reads TGTGCCACCAGTGAGGCTAGCGGGGAGACCCAGTACTTC. Protein: CATSEASGETQYF.